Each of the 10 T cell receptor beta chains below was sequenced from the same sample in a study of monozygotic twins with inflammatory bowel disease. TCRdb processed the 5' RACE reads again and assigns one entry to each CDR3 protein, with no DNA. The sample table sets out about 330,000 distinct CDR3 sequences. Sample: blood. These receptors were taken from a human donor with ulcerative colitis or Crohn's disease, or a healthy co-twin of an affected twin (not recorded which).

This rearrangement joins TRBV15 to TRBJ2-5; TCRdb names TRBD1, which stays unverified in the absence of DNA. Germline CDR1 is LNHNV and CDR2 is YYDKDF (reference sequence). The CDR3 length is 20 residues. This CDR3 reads CATSRARGGGLGIKGETQYF. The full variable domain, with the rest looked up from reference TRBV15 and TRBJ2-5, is DAMVIQNPRYQVTQFGKPVTLSCSQTLNHNVMYWYQQKSSQAPKLLFHYYDKDFNNEADTPDNFQSRRPNTSFCFLDIRSPGLGDTAMYLCATSRARGGGLGIKGETQYFGPGTRLLVL.

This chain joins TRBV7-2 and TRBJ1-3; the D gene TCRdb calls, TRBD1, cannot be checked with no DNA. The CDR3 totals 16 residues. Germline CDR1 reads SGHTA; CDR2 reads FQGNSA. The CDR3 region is CASSLWTGANGNTIYF.

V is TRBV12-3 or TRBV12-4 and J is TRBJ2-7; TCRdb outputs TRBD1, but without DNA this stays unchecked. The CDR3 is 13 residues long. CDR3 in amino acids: CASRRDGTYEQYF.

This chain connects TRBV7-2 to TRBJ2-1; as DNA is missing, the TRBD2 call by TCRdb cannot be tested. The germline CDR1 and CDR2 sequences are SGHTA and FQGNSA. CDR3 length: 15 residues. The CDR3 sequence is CASSSAGGPGNEQFF.

The CDR3 is CSARDLLSGRAAGELFF. The genes are TRBV20-1 and TRBJ2-2; TCRdb designates TRBD2, a call that cannot be tested without DNA. This CDR3 is 17 amino acids long. CDR1 DFQATT and CDR2 SNEGSKA come from the germline V gene (reference sequence).

CDR3 loop: CASSLLTTEGAEAFF. This sequence joins TRBV5-1 and TRBJ1-1; the D call of TRBD1 rests on TCRdb alone, since no DNA is present to check it. The CDR3 extends over 15 amino acids. Per germline, CDR1 SGHRS and CDR2 YFSETQ.

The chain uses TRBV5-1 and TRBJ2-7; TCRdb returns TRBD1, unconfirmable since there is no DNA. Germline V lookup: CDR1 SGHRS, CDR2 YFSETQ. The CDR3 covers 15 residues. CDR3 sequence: CASSLQGRSSYEQYF.

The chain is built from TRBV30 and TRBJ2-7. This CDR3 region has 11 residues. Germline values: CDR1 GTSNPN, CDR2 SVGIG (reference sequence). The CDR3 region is CAWSATYEQYF. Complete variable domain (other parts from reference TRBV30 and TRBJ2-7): SQTIHQWPATLVQPVGSPLSLECTVEGTSNPNLYWYRQAAGRGLQLLFYSVGIGQISSEVPQNLSASRPQDRQFILSSKKLLLSDSGFYLCAWSATYEQYFGPGTRLTVT.

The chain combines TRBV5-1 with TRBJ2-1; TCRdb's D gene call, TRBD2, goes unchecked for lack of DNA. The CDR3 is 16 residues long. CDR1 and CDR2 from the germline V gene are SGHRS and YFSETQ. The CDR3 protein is CASRSGGQVLTDEQFF.

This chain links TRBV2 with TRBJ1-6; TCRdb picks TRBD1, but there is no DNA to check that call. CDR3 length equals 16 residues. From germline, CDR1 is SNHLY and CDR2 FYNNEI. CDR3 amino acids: CASSEALPLFNSPLHF.